Reported below is one TCR beta chain. Its antigen is unknown. Trimming took 1 base from V and 11 from J, leaving 13 bases between them. Germline V gene lookup returns CDR1 MGHRA and CDR2 YSYEKL. This CDR3 spans 13 amino acids. Measured with immunoSEQ multiplex PCR; TCRdb has only the in-frame clones, and not every one. The table has 100,000 or so clones, 80% to 85% seen once; the top ten hold more than 20%. The data stem from a study of radiotherapy plus CTLA-4 blockade in lung cancer. Broader study findings: The best predictor of response was reported to be early blood T cell clone dynamics, with interferon-beta. TCR clones of tumor origin grew in blood after radiotherapy plus ipilimumab.

CTLA-4 blockade with ipilimumab, together with focal radiation, was given to patients with chemo-refractory metastatic non-small-cell lung cancer. The sequence was obtained from a human donor with non-small cell lung cancer that progressed on radiotherapy plus ipilimumab. The sequencing used peripheral blood, collected from a patient treated with radiotherapy plus ipilimumab. J is TRBJ2-3 and V is TRBV4-1; a possible D gene is TRBD1 (6 bases). As DNA, the CDR3 is TGCGCCAGCAGCCAAGGACCTCAGGGGAAGCAGTATTTT. Translated: CASSQGPQGKQYF.